Sequencing of this TCR beta chain was carried out in a study of blood T cell repertoires in COVID-19. Study-level information: Acute and convalescent COVID-19 specimens originated in the United States, Italy and Spain. PBMCs, B-cell-depleted T cells, or T cells provided the cDNA or gDNA that made up the material.

The V gene's germline CDR1 is MNHEY and CDR2 SMNVEV (reference sequence). With 6 bases clipped from V and 3 bases from J, the junction kept 15 bases outside the gene matches. The CDR3 totals 18 residues. Original handling: It was from reference gene primer amplification that nucleated cell counts were estimated. Produced via immunoSEQ multiplex PCR; TCRdb's table is partial and in-frame only. The DNA was the basis for D and trimming; V, J and clone size are from that table. The sample shows roughly 67,000 clones, around 83% of them seen only once. What was sequenced was peripheral blood. This rearrangement joins TRBV27 to TRBJ2-1; 9 bases fit TRBD2. The TCR originated in a man in his fifties with acute or convalescent COVID-19. The CDR3 is CASRRRGLAGSDYNEQFF. The CDR3 DNA is TGTGCCAGCAGGCGACGGGGGCTAGCGGGATCGGACTACAATGAGCAGTTCTTC.